These 25 T cell receptor beta chains were sequenced from one sample in a study of blood T cell repertoires in COVID-19. Data came from immunoSEQ multiplex PCR; TCRdb stores just in-frame clones and leaves some out. The table has 300,000 or so clones, approximately 80% seen once. Input material: peripheral blood. These receptors were collected from a woman between 45 and 60 years old with active or convalescent COVID-19.

V and J are TRBV5-1 and TRBJ1-1; TRBD1 is a possible D gene (5 bases). The CDR3 has 15 amino acids. Per the germline V gene, CDR1 is SGHRS and CDR2 is YFSETQ. V was shortened by 4 bases and J by 4 bases, with 17 bases between the two germline ends. CDR3 sequence reads: CASSRDRGGRTEAFF. For the CDR3, the DNA is TGCGCCAGCAGCCGTGACAGAGGTGGACGCACTGAAGCTTTCTTT.

This sequence joins TRBV5-1 and TRBJ1-6, with 7 bases identical to TRBD1. Trimming took 5 bases from V and 7 from J; bases not matched to a gene: 6. This CDR3 is built from 14 residues. Germline V CDR1 and CDR2: SGHRS, YFSETQ. CDR3 sequence: CASRLTGQNSPLHF. CDR3 DNA: TGCGCCAGCAGATTAACGGGACAGAATTCACCCCTCCACTTT.

V and J are TRBV29-1 and TRBJ2-1, with 8 bases that match TRBD1. The CDR3 sequence is 14 residues long. V shed 4 bases, J shed 2 bases, and the junction held 4 bases outside the gene matches. CDR1 is SQVTM, CDR2 ANQGSEA, per germline. This CDR3 is CSVGSGGAYNEQFF. The CDR3 nucleotides read TGCAGCGTTGGATCAGGGGGCGCCTACAATGAGCAGTTCTTC.

The chain is built from TRBV11-1 and TRBJ1-1, with D possibly matching TRBD1 (6 bases). Germline-derived CDR1 and CDR2 are SGHAT and FQDESV (reference sequence). V was clipped by 5 bases and J by 8 bases, with 9 bases between them. The CDR3 is 11 amino acids. The CDR3 is CASSQGTEAFF. DNA of the CDR3: TGTGCCAGCAGCCAGGGGACAGAAGCTTTCTTT.

The chain carries TRBV4-2 and TRBJ2-4; no firm D call. This CDR3 comprises 17 residues. Trimming cost V 1 base and J 0 bases, with 13 bases left between them. Germline V CDR1 and CDR2: LGHNA, YNFKEQ. The CDR3 coding sequence is TGTGCCAGCAGCCAAGTATTTTCCACAGTAGCCAAAAACATTCAGTACTTC. Protein product: CASSQVFSTVAKNIQYF.

This chain links TRBV4-2 with TRBJ2-7, with a weak D call TRBD2 (5 bases). The CDR3 loop spans 14 amino acids. Germline V CDR1 and CDR2: LGHNA, YNFKEQ. V dropped 6 bases and J dropped 5 bases, with 17 bases sitting between them. CDR3 coding DNA: TGTGCCAGCAGTCGGGAACGGGCGGTCGACGAGCAGTACTTC. Protein product: CASSRERAVDEQYF.

This clone was observed once. This rearrangement joins TRBV5-1 to TRBJ2-1, with TRBD2 matching over 11 bases. J gave up 6 bases and V 4 bases, and 6 bases lay outside the gene matches. CDR1 SGHRS and CDR2 YFSETQ come from the germline V gene. The CDR3 covers 15 residues. Here the CDR3 DNA reads TGCGCCAGCAGCCTCGGGACTAGCGGTCCCAATGAGCAGTTCTTC. Protein: CASSLGTSGPNEQFF.

Worth noting for this clone: The sample holds other DNA sequences that translate to the same CDR3. The rearrangement links TRBV27 to TRBJ1-6, with D unresolved. The CDR3 covers 15 residues. Germline V gene sequence: CDR1 MNHEY, CDR2 SMNVEV (reference sequence). Trimming shortened V by 2 bases and J by 5 bases, and 10 bases separated the two germline ends. The CDR3 is CASSLEGMHNSPLHF. As DNA, the CDR3 is TGTGCCAGCAGTTTAGAGGGCATGCATAATTCACCCCTCCACTTT.

The chain combines TRBV27 with TRBJ2-3; possible D gene TRBD2, 5 bases. The germline V and J ends were trimmed by 0 bases and 5 bases, with 9 bases remaining between them. The germline V gene has CDR1 MNHEY and CDR2 SMNVEV (reference sequence). CDR3 length: 14 residues. CDR3 nucleotide sequence: TGTGCCAGCAGTTTATCTGAACTAGAAGATACGCAGTATTTT. It codes for CASSLSELEDTQYF.

This clone was seen repeatedly, ten times or more. The rearrangement links TRBV2 to TRBJ1-2; D perhaps matches TRBD1 (6 bases). With 3 bases removed from V and 2 bases from J, the gap between germline ends came to 10 bases. The germline gives CDR1 SNHLY, CDR2 FYNNEI. This CDR3 is built from 14 residues. CDR3: CASSDQQGNYGYTF. CDR3 nucleotides: TGTGCCAGCAGTGACCAGCAGGGGAACTATGGCTACACCTTC.

The chain uses TRBV3-1 (or the pseudogene TRBV3-2) and TRBJ1-6; D is unresolved. The germline V gene has CDR1 LGHDT and CDR2 YNNKEL (reference sequence). Trimming took 1 base from V and 11 from J, leaving 21 bases between them. This CDR3 contains 17 residues. CDR3 sequence: CASSQGGLRSAVAPLHF. DNA for the CDR3: TGTGCCAGCAGCCAAGGCGGGCTCCGGTCGGCAGTAGCACCCCTCCACTTT.

The J gene is TRBJ2-3, the V gene TRBV24-1; 7 bases line up with TRBD2. The germline CDR1 and CDR2 sequences are KGHDR and SFDVKD. Unmatched junction bases numbered 9, after V lost 4 bases and J lost 0 bases. CDR3 size: 17 residues. The CDR3 bases are TGTGCCACCAGTGAAGCGAGCGGGACCACTAGCACAGATACGCAGTATTTT. This gives the protein CATSEASGTTSTDTQYF.

The chain carries TRBV5-6 and TRBJ2-3, with 9 bases matching TRBD2. Germline lookup yields CDR1 SGHDT and CDR2 YYEEEE. V was clipped by 0 bases and J by 4 bases; unmatched bases: 6. This CDR3 has 16 amino acids. This chain's CDR3 is CASSLEWREGPDTQYF. The CDR3 DNA reads TGTGCCAGCAGCTTGGAGTGGCGGGAGGGCCCAGATACGCAGTATTTT.

The CDR3 is CASSLSTTSGSPLEKQFF. CDR3 in DNA: TGTGCCAGCAGCTTGTCTACGACTAGCGGGAGCCCATTGGAAAAGCAGTTCTTC. The V call is TRBV9, the J call TRBJ2-1, with 12 bases fitting TRBD2. The ends lost 4 bases at V and 11 bases at J; junction bases unmatched: 19. Germline assignment: CDR1 SGDLS and CDR2 YYNGEE. CDR3 length: 18 residues.

The CDR3 DNA is TGTGCCAGCAGTCCCGACCCTCTGGGGGGGAGAAGGATAGATACGCAGTATTTT. Amino acids: CASSPDPLGGRRIDTQYF. V gene TRBV27 combines with J gene TRBJ2-3; TRBD2 aligns across 7 bases. The CDR3 length is 18 residues. The V and J ends lost 5 bases and 5 bases, in that order; junction bases with no gene match: 19. The germline CDR1 and CDR2 sequences are MNHEY and SMNVEV (reference sequence).

The V call is TRBV28, the J call TRBJ1-6; D may be TRBD1 (5 bases). The CDR3 totals 15 residues. Trimming took 6 bases from V and 9 from J, leaving 18 bases between them. The germline gives CDR1 MDHEN, CDR2 SYDVKM. CDR3 loop: CASRLNGGWASPLHF. The CDR3 bases are TGTGCCAGCAGGCTAAACGGGGGGTGGGCTTCACCCCTCCACTTT.

This clone was found a few times. The chain couples TRBV5-4 to TRBJ2-3; 8 positions match TRBD1. The CDR3 runs to 14 residues. V shed 5 bases, J shed 4 bases, and the junction held 6 bases outside the gene matches. CDR1 SGHNT and CDR2 YYREEE come from the germline V gene (reference sequence). The CDR3 here is CASSLKQGADTQYF. The CDR3 nucleotides are TGTGCCAGCAGTTTGAAACAGGGGGCAGATACGCAGTATTTT.

The chain carries TRBV4-2 and TRBJ2-5, with TRBD1 identical over 8 bases. V shed 4 bases and J 5 bases; nucleotides not matched to a gene: 9. Germline CDR1 LGHNA, CDR2 YNFKEQ. The CDR3 covers 15 residues. CDR3 protein: CASSRTQGEGETQYF. As DNA, the CDR3 is TGTGCCAGCAGCCGGACACAGGGGGAAGGGGAGACCCAGTACTTC.

This chain connects TRBV9 to TRBJ2-1; D is uncertain. V lost 7 bases, J lost 0 bases, and 17 bases lay in between. Per germline, CDR1 SGDLS and CDR2 YYNGEE. The CDR3 extends over 16 amino acids. The DNA for the CDR3 is TGTGCCAGCGCTTCGACGGCGGCATACTCCTACAATGAGCAGTTCTTC. Translation: CASASTAAYSYNEQFF.

V and J are TRBV6-5 and TRBJ1-1; 12 bases fit TRBD1. With 8 bases clipped from V and 5 bases from J, the junction kept 3 bases outside the gene matches. The CDR3 loop spans 13 amino acids. Germline CDR1 is MNHEY and CDR2 is SVGAGI. The CDR3 coding sequence is TGTGCCAGCGGGGACAGGGGGCGAACTGAAGCTTTCTTT. Translation: CASGDRGRTEAFF.

The chain has TRBV6-5 and TRBJ2-3, with D perhaps matching TRBD1 (7 bases). Per germline, CDR1 MNHEY and CDR2 SVGAGI. V lost 1 base to trimming and J lost 3 bases, with 11 bases between them. The CDR3 totals 15 residues. The CDR3: CASSYLGGQTDTQYF. The CDR3 DNA follows: TGTGCCAGCAGTTACTTGGGGGGACAGACAGATACGCAGTATTTT.

The rearrangement joins TRBV7-9 to TRBJ2-1; weak D call: TRBD2 (6 bases). The CDR3 is made up of 15 amino acids. V was shortened by 5 bases and J by 7 bases, with 18 bases between the two germline ends. Germline loops: CDR1 SEHNR, CDR2 FQNEAQ (reference sequence). For the CDR3, the DNA is TGTGCCAGCAGCACCCCGGGGGACCCCTTGAATGAGCAGTTCTTC. This gives the protein CASSTPGDPLNEQFF.

This clone showed up just a few times. This sequence joins TRBV30 and TRBJ1-5; D possibly corresponds to TRBD1 (5 bases). Germline assignment: CDR1 GTSNPN and CDR2 SVGIG (reference sequence). The CDR3 has 13 amino acids. V lost 4 bases and J lost 5, with 12 bases in between. CDR3 nucleotides: TGTGCCTGGAATCAGGGTCCTGATCAGCCCCAGCATTTT. Translated: CAWNQGPDQPQHF.

The chain links TRBV11-2 to TRBJ2-3, with 8 bases identical to TRBD1. The CDR3 sequence is 17 residues long. J lost 6 bases, V lost 0 bases, and 11 bases had no gene match. CDR1 and CDR2 (germline): SGHAT, FQNNGV. The CDR3 DNA is TGTGCCAGCAGCTTAGAGGGGCTCGGACAGGGTAACGATACGCAGTATTTT. It encodes CASSLEGLGQGNDTQYF. Based on the CDR3 plus reference TRBV11-2 and TRBJ2-3, the full variable domain is EAGVAQSPRYKIIEKRQSVAFWCNPISGHATLYWYQQILGQGPKLLIQFQNNGVVDDSQLPKDRFSAERLKGVDSTLKIQPAKLEDSAVYLCASSLEGLGQGNDTQYFGPGTRLTVL.

The V and J genes are TRBV15 and TRBJ2-2; D not resolved. CDR3 size: 16 residues. Germline lookup yields CDR1 LNHNV and CDR2 YYDKDF (reference sequence). V shed 0 bases and J shed 0 bases, with 8 bases lying between them. The CDR3 DNA is TGTGCCACCAGCAGAGAACGGGTTCCGAACACCGGGGAGCTGTTTTTT. Amino acid sequence: CATSRERVPNTGELFF.